This record looks at one TCR beta chain sequence and its context. The data stem from a study of blood T cell repertoires in COVID-19. Authors' methods: Amplification from reference gene primers served as the basis for estimated nucleated cell counts. Assay used: immunoSEQ multiplex PCR; TCRdb lists only in-frame clones, some missing. The V and J calls and clone size come from that table; D and trimming were worked out from the DNA. This table holds about 250,000 clones, about nine tenths found once. V was clipped by 4 bases and J by 0 bases, with 12 bases between them. The CDR3 is 15 residues long. Germline V CDR1 and CDR2: LNHDA, SQIVND (reference sequence).

The sample comprised PBMCs or T cells enriched from blood (not recorded which). The receptor was isolated from a woman younger than 35 who had recovered from COVID-19. V is TRBV19 and J is TRBJ1-2, with a tentative D call TRBD1 (5 bases). The DNA of the CDR3 is TGTGCCAGTAGTAGGCAGGGTAATCCTAACTATGGCTACACCTTC. This gives the protein CASSRQGNPNYGYTF.